These 17 T cell receptor beta chains came from one sample sequenced in a study of T-cell reconstitution after alpha-beta-depleted transplantation in children. During its preparation, the TCRbeta library received unique molecular identifiers. TCRdb itself ran the PCR reads through MiXCR, one entry per CDR3 protein. The table includes 350,000 to 500,000 distinct CDR3 sequences, roughly 44% detected once. The material sequenced was PBMCs, taken before TCRalphabeta/CD19-depleted stem cell transplant. Source of these receptors: a girl aged 2-10 years with aplastic anemia, due to receive a stem cell transplant.

V usage is TRBV5-5 and J usage is TRBJ2-5; D ambiguous. CDR1 and CDR2 (germline): SGHKS, YYEKEE (reference sequence). Deletions cut 0 bases from V and 5 bases from J, with 17 bases between. The CDR3 covers 16 residues. This CDR3 reads CASSLVGGHPPETQYF. The CDR3 region has the DNA TGTGCCAGCAGCTTGGTCGGCGGCCACCCTCCGGAGACCCAGTACTTC. The variable domain in full, with the rest retrieved from reference TRBV5-5 and TRBJ2-5, is DAGVTQSPTHLIKTRGQQVTLRCSPISGHKSVSWYQQVLGQGPQFIFQYYEKEERGRGNFPDRFSARQFPNYSSELNVNALLLGDSALYLCASSLVGGHPPETQYFGPGTRLLVL.

The chain carries TRBV30 and TRBJ2-5; perhaps D is TRBD1 or TRBD2 (6 bases each). V was cut by 0 bases and J by 5 bases, with 16 bases left in between. This CDR3 has 15 residues. Germline CDR1 reads GTSNPN; CDR2 reads SVGIG (reference sequence). The CDR3 region has the DNA TGTGCCTGGAGTGTAGGGACCGGGGGCGGCGAGACCCAGTACTTC. As protein: CAWSVGTGGGETQYF.

This clonotype has a single count. The V and J genes are TRBV5-6 and TRBJ1-6; the D is unclear. The V end was cut by 0 bases, the J end by 9 bases, with 13 bases between. The CDR3 loop spans 15 amino acids. CDR1 and CDR2 (germline): SGHDT, YYEEEE. The CDR3 loop reads CASSLGGSGSSPLHF. CDR3 in DNA: TGTGCCAGCAGCTTGGGGGGTTCGGGAAGTTCACCCCTCCACTTT.

This chain joins TRBV7-3 and TRBJ2-3, with D possibly being TRBD2 (5 bases). CDR1 and CDR2 (germline): SGHTA, FQGTGA. Trimming shortened V by 4 bases and J by 11 bases, and 19 bases separated the two germline ends. The CDR3 is 14 residues long. Here the CDR3 reads CASSSQGGLTGQYF. CDR3 DNA sequence: TGTGCCAGCAGCTCCCAAGGCGGGCTAACCGGGCAGTATTTT.

About this clonotype: This may come from a read error, since a much larger clone is one base off. The CDR3 region has the DNA TGCGCCAGCAGCTTGGTCCAGTACAATGAGCAGTTCTTC. This translates into CASSLVQYNEQFF. This chain connects TRBV5-1 to TRBJ2-1; D is ambiguous. Looked up from germline, CDR1 is SGHRS and CDR2 is YFSETQ. The length of the CDR3 is 13 residues. V lost 0 bases and J 4 bases, leaving 5 bases between the germline ends.

The chain uses TRBV11-2 and TRBJ2-3, with TRBD2 identical over 8 bases. Germline V lookup: CDR1 SGHAT, CDR2 FQNNGV. J lost 3 bases, V lost 6 bases, and 5 bases had no gene match. The CDR3 runs 14 residues. In DNA form, the CDR3 reads TGTGCCAGCAGTGTGGGACTAGGAACAGATACGCAGTATTTT. It translates to CASSVGLGTDTQYF.

This clonotype appeared a few times. The J gene is TRBJ2-1, the V gene TRBV5-1; unclear D gene. Germline V gives CDR1 SGHRS, CDR2 YFSETQ. Trimming took 0 bases from V and 3 from J, leaving 10 bases between them. CDR3 length: 15 residues. This CDR3 reads CASSLDWEVYNEQFF. The CDR3 DNA is TGCGCCAGCAGCTTGGATTGGGAAGTCTACAATGAGCAGTTCTTC.

Note on this clonotype: A read error may be the cause here, since a much bigger clone is one base away. The chain combines TRBV6-2 or TRBV6-3 with TRBJ2-3; 7 nucleotides align to TRBD2. This CDR3 has 15 amino acids. Germline lookup yields CDR1 MNHEY and CDR2 SVGEGT. CDR3 sequence (DNA): TGTGCCAGCATTTACCGGGGGGAGTTGACAGATACGCAGTATTTT. Its protein product is CASIYRGELTDTQYF.

This clonotype was found many times. V usage is TRBV5-1 and J usage is TRBJ2-5, with 8 positions matching TRBD1. Germline V gene data show CDR1 as SGHRS and CDR2 as YFSETQ. J lost 3 bases, V lost 7 bases, and 14 bases had no gene match. This CDR3 spans 16 amino acids. CDR3 loop: CASQYWTGTSEETQYF. The CDR3 coding sequence is TGCGCCAGCCAATACTGGACAGGGACATCGGAAGAGACCCAGTACTTC.

Remarks on this clonotype: The junction shows a germline mismatch at one end, possibly a read error. The V and J genes are TRBV9 and TRBJ1-4, with D unresolved. The germline CDR1 and CDR2 sequences are SGDLS and YYNGEE. The CDR3 consists of 14 residues. This CDR3 is CSSSATATNEKLFF. CDR3 nucleotide sequence: TGTTCCAGCAGCGCCACAGCAACTAATGAAAAACTGTTTTTT. Full variable domain (missing parts from reference TRBV9 and TRBJ1-4): DSGVTQTPKHLITATGQRVTLRCSPRSGDLSVYWYQQSLDQGLQFLIQYYNGEERAKGNILERFSAQQFPDLHSELNLSSLELGDSALYFCSSSATATNEKLFFGSGTQLSVL.

This clonotype was seen a few times. The chain employs TRBV10-3 and TRBJ2-7; D unresolved. Germline-derived CDR1 and CDR2 are ENHRY and SYGVKD. Between the trimmed V and J ends, which lost 3 bases and 0 bases, there was a span of 9 bases. There are 14 residues in the CDR3. This CDR3 reads CAISDYATSYEQYF. The DNA of the CDR3 is TGTGCCATCAGTGACTACGCAACCTCCTACGAGCAGTACTTC.

This clonotype has ten or more counts. The chain recombines TRBV7-2 with TRBJ1-3; no clear D. V was clipped by 4 bases and J by 0 bases, with 10 bases between them. Germline CDR1 SGHTA, CDR2 FQGNSA. The CDR3 spans 15 residues. The CDR3 region is CASSSFRLSGNTIYF. DNA for the CDR3: TGTGCCAGCAGCTCCTTCAGACTCTCTGGAAACACCATATATTTT.

In this sample, this clonotype turned up many times. The chain couples TRBV7-3 to TRBJ2-1; 7 bases agree with TRBD2. V lost 5 bases and J lost 9; bases outside the gene matches: 4. This CDR3 contains 12 residues. Germline CDR1 is SGHTA and CDR2 is FQGTGA. CDR3 coding DNA: TGTGCCAGCAGCAGCCGGGAGGCTGAGCAGTTCTTC. This gives the protein CASSSREAEQFF.

CDR3 residues: CSARDPLRQPQHF. The CDR3 DNA reads TGCAGTGCTAGAGATCCTCTTAGACAGCCCCAGCATTTT. The chain uses TRBV20-1 and TRBJ1-5; unclear D gene. The CDR3 has 13 residues. The ends were cut back, 0 bases at V and 7 bases at J, with 10 bases in the middle. Germline V lookup: CDR1 DFQATT, CDR2 SNEGSKA (reference sequence).

This chain links TRBV12-3 or TRBV12-4 with TRBJ1-5; TRBD1 might be the D (5 bases). The CDR3 is made up of 15 amino acids. Trimming removed 0 bases from V and 4 bases from J, with 10 bases in between. The CDR3 region is CASSLAGRENQPQHF. The DNA for the CDR3 is TGTGCCAGCAGTTTAGCCGGCAGGGAGAATCAGCCCCAGCATTTT.

Only a few counts were recorded for this clonotype. The CDR3 is CASTTTGLTEAFF. In nucleotides, the CDR3 is TGTGCCAGCACCACGACAGGTCTGACTGAAGCTTTCTTT. This chain connects TRBV12-3 or TRBV12-4 to TRBJ1-1, with D possibly being TRBD1 (6 bases). V lost 7 bases to trimming and J lost 5 bases, with 14 bases between them. The CDR3 totals 13 residues.

This clonotype was found a few times. The chain carries TRBV27 and TRBJ1-1; 7 bases agree with TRBD1. V lost 9 bases, J lost 1 base, and 14 bases stayed unmatched. CDR3 length: 16 residues. Germline V gene sequence: CDR1 MNHEY, CDR2 SMNVEV (reference sequence). CDR3 amino acids: CASRQGGNIGNTEAFF. CDR3 sequence (DNA): TGTGCCAGTCGACAGGGAGGGAATATTGGGAACACTGAAGCTTTCTTT.